The entry that follows covers one TCR beta chain sequence. This entry is derived from a study of identical twins. Germline CDR1 reads LNHNV; CDR2 reads YYDKDF (reference sequence). This CDR3 region has 16 residues. Unmatched junction bases numbered 6, after V lost 0 bases and J lost 9 bases. One entry per CDR3 protein results from TCRdb running MiXCR on the 5' RACE reads. The sample has roughly 750,000 distinct CDR3 sequences, 21% seen once. The sample was also linked to a second study, of T cells expressing NK-cell markers.

The sequenced sample consisted of PBMCs. The sequence derives from a woman in her late teens or twenties in good health. The chain is built from TRBV15 and TRBJ1-6; 9 bases are shared with TRBD1. The CDR3 region has the DNA TGTGCCACCAGCAGAGATTTACAGGGGGCGCGTTCACCCCTCCACTTT. Translating gives CATSRDLQGARSPLHF.